This T cell receptor (beta chain) was profiled in a study of Ad26.COV2.S vaccination and SARS-CoV-2 variants. At the level of the study: Among those in the COV1001 Ad26.COV2.S trial arm was the donor. Intramuscular Ad26.COV2.S doses were given once or twice, 56 days apart. Study-level results: The study found similar non-spike TCR breadth in vaccine and placebo recipients. Total T cell responses, in the TCR breadth and depth analyses, may have been underestimated.

Germline CDR1 reads KGHSH; CDR2 reads LQKENI. The CDR3 is 12 amino acids. Trimming left V 5 bases short and J 6 bases short, with 10 bases between. Clones were sequenced by immunoSEQ multiplex PCR, and TCRdb holds only the in-frame ones, with some missing. The table shows 350,000 to 600,000 clones, with 80% to 90% occurring only once. As to treatment: some 19 received Ad26.COV2.S at low or high dose, single or two shots; about 5 received placebo; per-sample allocation not given. All samples were drawn on day 63, counting from the first vaccine or placebo injection. Comment on this clone: The antigen is not known.

The specimen comprised peripheral blood, sampled in a trial of Ad26.COV2.S vaccine versus placebo. This TCR came from a person aged 18-65 years who received the Ad26.COV2.S COVID-19 vaccine or a placebo. The chain links TRBV18 to TRBJ1-1; D is uncertain. CDR3 protein: CASSFRESEAFF. The CDR3 region has the DNA TGTGCCAGCTCATTCCGTGAATCTGAAGCTTTCTTT.